The rows below give T cell receptor beta chains drawn from one sample of a study of cytomegalovirus exposure and HLA in healthy donors. Data came from immunoSEQ multiplex PCR; TCRdb stores just in-frame clones and leaves some out. The data contain under 170,000 clones, about four fifths of them seen just once; the ten biggest clones take up 3% to 4%. Sequenced: PBMCs. The receptors originated from a human donor in good health. Each CDR3 is given with its conserved first and last residue. Each record gives: D gene, V gene, clone size, J gene, CDR3 DNA, CDR3 protein. D genes are given only for firm matches. A clone size is listed for some rows: how often the clone was seen (once, few, many), or a class if it is expanded.

D: TRBD1; V: TRBV5-1; size: .; J: TRBJ1-2; DNA: TGCGCCAGCAGCGTCCGACAGGGGCCTGGGGGCTACACCTTC; CDR3: CASSVRQGPGGYTF
D: TRBD1; V: TRBV29-1; size: .; J: TRBJ1-1; DNA: TGCAGCGTTAGGGGACAGGGAGGGAGCACTGAAGCTTTCTTT; CDR3: CSVRGQGGSTEAFF
D: .; V: TRBV11-2; size: few; J: TRBJ2-3; DNA: TGTGCCAGCAGCTTACCCAGCGCAGATACGCAGTATTTT; CDR3: CASSLPSADTQYF
D: .; V: TRBV30; size: .; J: TRBJ2-7; DNA: TGTGCCTGGAGTGGCTGGTCTGGGGCCGAGCAGTACTTC; CDR3: CAWSGWSGAEQYF
D: .; V: TRBV7-9; size: .; J: TRBJ2-7; DNA: TGTTCCAGCAGCGTAGCAACCGGGACAAGAACCTACGAGCAGTACTTC; CDR3: CSSSVATGTRTYEQYF
D: TRBD1; V: TRBV9; size: few; J: TRBJ1-1; DNA: TGTGCCAGCAGCCCCCGGACAGGGGGCACTGAAGCTTTCTTT; CDR3: CASSPRTGGTEAFF
D: .; V: TRBV7-9; size: .; J: TRBJ1-2; DNA: TGTTCCAGCAGCTTGGCGCCGTGGGACAACTATGGCTACCCCTTC; CDR3: CSSSLAPWDNYGYPF
D: .; V: TRBV19; size: .; J: TRBJ2-5; DNA: TGTGCCAGTACTCCCACTACCAGAGGATACCAAGAGACCCAGTACTTC; CDR3: CASTPTTRGYQETQYF
D: TRBD1; V: TRBV18; size: .; J: TRBJ1-1; DNA: TGTGCCAGCTCACCACCGGGTGGACAGGGGTACACTGAAGCTTTCTTT; CDR3: CASSPPGGQGYTEAFF
D: TRBD2; V: TRBV6-1; size: .; J: TRBJ2-7; DNA: TGTGCCAGCAGAGCTAGCGGTGGATTGGACGAGCAGTACTTC; CDR3: CASRASGGLDEQYF
D: .; V: TRBV19; size: once; J: TRBJ2-7; DNA: TGTGCCAGTAGTCCTTATTCGGGGTACGGCGAGCAGTACTTC; CDR3: CASSPYSGYGEQYF
D: TRBD2; V: TRBV10-2; size: .; J: TRBJ2-1; DNA: TGCGCCAGCAGTTCTACCGGGACTAGCTTCGACAATGAGCAGTTCTTC; CDR3: CASSSTGTSFDNEQFF
D: .; V: TRBV27; size: .; J: TRBJ1-2; DNA: TGTGCCAGCAGTTCAGGGGTTCTCGACTATGGCTACACCTTC; CDR3: CASSSGVLDYGYTF
D: .; V: TRBV5-5; size: .; J: TRBJ1-3; DNA: TGTGCCAGCAGCGTACAGGGCCCCGGAAACACCATATATTTT; CDR3: CASSVQGPGNTIYF
D: TRBD1; V: TRBV5-6; size: .; J: TRBJ1-2; DNA: TGTGCCAGCAGGGGGACAGGAGACTATGGCTACACCTTC; CDR3: CASRGTGDYGYTF
D: TRBD2; V: TRBV5-4; size: .; J: TRBJ2-7; DNA: TGTGCCAGCAGCTTGCAAGCGGGGCCGACCTACGAGCAGTACTTC; CDR3: CASSLQAGPTYEQYF
D: TRBD2; V: TRBV6-1; size: .; J: TRBJ2-5; DNA: TGTGCCAGCAATCTAGCGGGCTTCCAAGAGACCCAGTACTTC; CDR3: CASNLAGFQETQYF
D: TRBD2; V: TRBV5-1; size: .; J: TRBJ2-2; DNA: TGCGCCAGCAGCCCGACACTAGCGGGCGGCACCGGGGAGCTGTTTTTT; CDR3: CASSPTLAGGTGELFF
D: TRBD1; V: TRBV30; size: .; J: TRBJ1-4; DNA: TGTGCCTGTGACAGGGGGATTGAAAAACTGTTTTTT; CDR3: CACDRGIEKLFF
D: TRBD1; V: TRBV15; size: .; J: TRBJ1-2; DNA: TGTGCCACCAGCAGAGACCTCCGGGACAGACCAGATAACTATGGCTACACCTTC; CDR3: CATSRDLRDRPDNYGYTF
D: .; V: TRBV6-5; size: .; J: TRBJ1-3; DNA: TGTGCCAGCAGGTCTGACACCTACTCTGGAAACACCATATATTTT; CDR3: CASRSDTYSGNTIYF
D: .; V: TRBV2; size: .; J: TRBJ1-1; DNA: TGTGCCAGCAGTCCGTTGGAGGAAGCTTTCTTT; CDR3: CASSPLEEAFF
D: TRBD1; V: TRBV6-5; size: .; J: TRBJ1-4; DNA: TGTGCCAGCAAAGAGGTGTACAGGGGGGAAAAACTGTTTTTT; CDR3: CASKEVYRGEKLFF
D: TRBD1; V: TRBV5-4; size: .; J: TRBJ2-1; DNA: TGTGCCAGCAGTTCCGGGACAGGGGGGTACAATGAGCAGTTCTTC; CDR3: CASSSGTGGYNEQFF
D: .; V: TRBV27; size: .; J: TRBJ2-4; DNA: TGTGCCAGCAGTTTTGCACAGGGTGAGTGGCTAAGCAAAAACATTCAGTACTTC; CDR3: CASSFAQGEWLSKNIQYF
D: TRBD1; V: TRBV28; size: .; J: TRBJ1-2; DNA: TGTGCCAGCAGTGAAATAACGGGACAGAACTATGGCTACACCTTC; CDR3: CASSEITGQNYGYTF
D: TRBD2; V: TRBV6-4; size: few; J: TRBJ2-1; DNA: TGTGCCAGCAGCGTCCTGACTAGCGGGAACTACAATGAGCAGTTCTTC; CDR3: CASSVLTSGNYNEQFF
D: .; V: TRBV12-5; size: .; J: TRBJ1-4; DNA: TGTGCTAGTGGCCCGGTTGCAACTAATGAAAAACTGTTTTTT; CDR3: CASGPVATNEKLFF
D: TRBD2; V: TRBV13; size: .; J: TRBJ2-7; DNA: TGTGCCAGCAAAGCGGGGGGCAGAAGCTCCTACGAGCAGTACTTC; CDR3: CASKAGGRSSYEQYF
D: .; V: TRBV5-4; size: .; J: TRBJ2-3; DNA: TGTGCCACGCAGCGGCCTAGCACAGATACGCAGTATTTT; CDR3: CATQRPSTDTQYF
D: .; V: TRBV28; size: once; J: TRBJ1-1; DNA: TGTGCCAGCAGTTTTGGTGGGGGCAGGAACACTGAAGCTTTCTTT; CDR3: CASSFGGGRNTEAFF
D: TRBD1; V: TRBV18; size: .; J: TRBJ2-3; DNA: TGTGCCAGCTCATCCGTATTTCCGGGACAGGGCACAGATACGCAGTATTTT; CDR3: CASSSVFPGQGTDTQYF
D: TRBD1; V: TRBV5-1; size: once; J: TRBJ2-7; DNA: TGCGCCAGCAGCTTGGGGACAGGCTTCTACGAGCAGTACTTC; CDR3: CASSLGTGFYEQYF
D: TRBD1; V: TRBV6-5; size: .; J: TRBJ2-7; DNA: TGTGCCAGCAGTCTAGGGACAGGGATTAACGAGCAGTACTTC; CDR3: CASSLGTGINEQYF
D: .; V: TRBV7-8; size: .; J: TRBJ2-7; DNA: TGTGCCAGCAGCTCAGACCTCGGCGGATTCTACGAGCAGTACTTC; CDR3: CASSSDLGGFYEQYF
D: TRBD2; V: TRBV7-9; size: once; J: TRBJ2-1; DNA: TGTGCCAGCAGCTCCTTCGCGCGGGAGCATGAGCAGTTCTTC; CDR3: CASSSFAREHEQFF
D: .; V: TRBV29-1; size: .; J: TRBJ1-2; DNA: TGCAGCGTTGCGACAGACTATGGCTACACCTTC; CDR3: CSVATDYGYTF
D: .; V: TRBV12-5; size: .; J: TRBJ1-4; DNA: TGTGCTAGTGGTTTGGGAATGTTCTGGGAGGAAAAACTGTTTTTT; CDR3: CASGLGMFWEEKLFF
D: .; V: TRBV10-3; size: .; J: TRBJ2-3; DNA: TGTGCCATCAGTGAGTCGAGTCGGGACACAGATACGCAGTATTTT; CDR3: CAISESSRDTDTQYF
D: .; V: TRBV23-1; size: once; J: TRBJ1-1; DNA: TGCGCCAGCAGTCAGGCTGACAGGCCCCCGGAATCCATGAACACTGAAGCTTTCTTT; CDR3: CASSQADRPPESMNTEAFF
D: .; V: TRBV11-2; size: .; J: TRBJ1-1; DNA: TGTGCCAGCAGCTTACGGAGTTTGGCTGAAGCTTTCTTT; CDR3: CASSLRSLAEAFF
D: TRBD1; V: TRBV5-1; size: few; J: TRBJ2-1; DNA: TGCGCCAGCAGCTTCCCTGGGACAGGTGATTACATGGAGCAGTTCTTC; CDR3: CASSFPGTGDYMEQFF
D: .; V: TRBV6-7; size: .; J: TRBJ2-1; DNA: TGTGCCAGCACGGTACAAGGACAATACAATGAGCAGTTCTTC; CDR3: CASTVQGQYNEQFF
D: .; V: TRBV7-2; size: .; J: TRBJ2-5; DNA: TGTGCCAGCAGCCCCTCTGGGGCTGTCGGAGAGACCCAGTACTTC; CDR3: CASSPSGAVGETQYF
D: .; V: TRBV7-9; size: few; J: TRBJ1-1; DNA: TGTGCCAGCAGCTTGGAGTGGACTCCCGTGTTT; CDR3: CASSLEWTPVF
D: .; V: TRBV9; size: .; J: TRBJ2-3; DNA: TGTGCCAGCAGCGTGCGACTAGGCACAGATACGCAGTATTTT; CDR3: CASSVRLGTDTQYF
D: TRBD1; V: TRBV5-6; size: .; J: TRBJ1-1; DNA: TGTGCCAGCAGCTTCGGACAGGTTCGATCCGGGTCCGCTGAAGCTTTCTTT; CDR3: CASSFGQVRSGSAEAFF
D: TRBD1; V: TRBV11-1; size: .; J: TRBJ1-4; DNA: TGTGCCAGCAGCTTGACGACAGGGGGAAAACTGTTTTTT; CDR3: CASSLTTGGKLFF
D: .; V: TRBV5-6; size: .; J: TRBJ1-1; DNA: TGTGCCAGCAGCTTTGGAACAGGCGGAAACACTGAAGCTTTCTTT; CDR3: CASSFGTGGNTEAFF
D: TRBD1; V: TRBV18; size: .; J: TRBJ1-2; DNA: TGTGCCAGCTCAACGATCGAAGGGACAGGGGCTGGTGGCTACACCTTC; CDR3: CASSTIEGTGAGGYTF
D: TRBD2; V: TRBV11-1; size: once; J: TRBJ2-1; DNA: TGTGCCAGCAGCTTAGGTGGCGGGAGCATCAGAGAGCAGTTCTTC; CDR3: CASSLGGGSIREQFF
D: TRBD2; V: TRBV5-1; size: .; J: TRBJ2-1; DNA: TGCGCCAGCAGCCCGGGACTAGCGGGAGAGGTTGGACCCTACAATGAGCAGTTCTTC; CDR3: CASSPGLAGEVGPYNEQFF